The 22 T cell receptor beta chains given below trace back to one sample, sequenced in a study of cytomegalovirus exposure and HLA in healthy donors. The primer mix had 60 Vbeta and 13 Jbeta primers. The repertoire was sequenced with immunoSEQ multiplex PCR; TCRdb's copy has only in-frame clones and lacks some. The repertoire table contains more than 100,000 clones. Sequenced material: PBMCs. These receptors were taken from a man between 18 and 35 years old in good health and CMV-seronegative.

In DNA form, the CDR3 reads TGTGCCAGCAGTTTAATGCGGCCCCCCTACGAGCAGTACTTC. This translates into CASSLMRPPYEQYF. V gene TRBV27 combines with J gene TRBJ2-7; D call uncertain. Trimming removed 2 bases at V and 2 bases at J, with 10 bases between. The CDR3 covers 14 residues. CDR1 MNHEY and CDR2 SMNVEV come from the germline V gene (reference sequence).

The chain employs TRBV7-2 and TRBJ2-3; 7 bases are shared with TRBD1. The CDR3 is made up of 16 amino acids. J was trimmed by 0 bases and V by 4 bases; bases with no gene match: 7. Germline V gene data show CDR1 as SGHTA and CDR2 as FQGNSA. The CDR3 coding sequence is TGTGCCAGCAGCTACCAGGGACAGACTAGCACAGATACGCAGTATTTT. It yields the protein CASSYQGQTSTDTQYF.

This chain connects TRBV9 to TRBJ1-1, with 12 bases identical to TRBD1. Germline V lookup: CDR1 SGDLS, CDR2 YYNGEE. CDR3 length: 15 amino acids. V lost 0 bases to trimming and J lost 6 bases; unmatched junction nucleotides: 3. The CDR3: CASSVGGDRGPEAFF. Written as DNA, the CDR3 is TGTGCCAGCAGCGTAGGGGGGGACAGGGGGCCTGAAGCTTTCTTT.

The V and J genes are TRBV28 and TRBJ2-7, with 7 bases aligning to TRBD1. Germline assignment: CDR1 MDHEN and CDR2 SYDVKM. Trimming cost V 2 bases and J 2 bases; bases outside gene matches: 3. The CDR3 loop spans 14 amino acids. As DNA, the CDR3 is TGTGCCAGCAGTTTAACAGGGGCCACCTACGAGCAGTACTTC. Its protein product is CASSLTGATYEQYF.

The chain joins TRBV13 to TRBJ1-5; D is perhaps TRBD1 (6 bases). V gave up 2 bases and J gave up 0 bases, with 8 bases separating them. CDR1 is PRHDT, CDR2 FYEKMQ, per germline (reference sequence). This CDR3 region has 15 residues. CDR3 in amino acids: CASSLRGASNQPQHF. The CDR3 bases are TGTGCCAGCAGCTTACGGGGGGCTAGCAATCAGCCCCAGCATTTT.

The V and J genes are TRBV4-1 and TRBJ1-2; D perhaps matches TRBD1 (5 bases). Germline V gene sequence: CDR1 MGHRA, CDR2 YSYEKL. Trimming stripped 4 bases from V and 1 base from J, with 22 bases between. The CDR3 loop spans 18 amino acids. The CDR3 DNA reads as TGCGCCAGCAGCCGGCGGACACCAACCTCCTTCGTTAACTATGGCTACACCTTC. It codes for CASSRRTPTSFVNYGYTF.

This chain links TRBV19 with TRBJ1-1; 8 bases fit TRBD1. The CDR3 is 15 residues long. The ends lost 5 bases at V and 0 bases at J; junction bases unmatched: 5. The V gene's germline CDR1 is LNHDA and CDR2 SQIVND (reference sequence). As DNA, the CDR3 is TGTGCCAGTAGTTCAGGGGGCCGCCTGAACACTGAAGCTTTCTTT. Residues: CASSSGGRLNTEAFF.

Concerning this clone itself: Other DNA sequences within the sample encode an identical CDR3. The chain joins TRBV6-1 to TRBJ1-1; 8 bases line up with TRBD1. CDR3 size: 15 residues. V lost 6 bases, J lost 0 bases, and 6 bases stayed unmatched. CDR1 and CDR2 (germline): MNHNS, SASEGT. The CDR3 DNA follows: TGTGCCAGCAGGAAAGGACAGGGCATGAACACTGAAGCTTTCTTT. This translates into CASRKGQGMNTEAFF.

The CDR3 is CASSIVGGRDYNEQFF. The CDR3 bases are TGTGCCAGTAGTATAGTAGGCGGGAGGGACTACAATGAGCAGTTCTTC. This rearrangement joins TRBV19 to TRBJ2-1; 9 nucleotides align to TRBD2. The germline gives CDR1 LNHDA, CDR2 SQIVND (reference sequence). With 1 base clipped from V and 3 bases from J, the junction kept 4 bases outside the gene matches. This CDR3 is 16 amino acids long.

The V and J genes are TRBV5-6 and TRBJ2-7; a weak D match, TRBD2 (6 bases). This CDR3 spans 13 amino acids. The germline gives CDR1 SGHDT, CDR2 YYEEEE. V dropped 4 bases and J dropped 7 bases, with 15 bases sitting between them. As DNA, the CDR3 is TGTGCCAGCAGCCCGGAGGGAGCCCAGGAGCAGTACTTC. This codes for CASSPEGAQEQYF.

The chain couples TRBV6-1 to TRBJ1-1, with 7 bases identical to TRBD1. There are 14 residues in the CDR3. From germline, CDR1 is MNHNS and CDR2 SASEGT. V lost 6 bases and J lost 1; bases outside the gene matches: 5. In nucleotides, the CDR3 is TGTGCCAGCAGGACAGGGTTGGGGAACACTGAAGCTTTCTTT. Translating it yields CASRTGLGNTEAFF.

This chain links TRBV27 with TRBJ1-1; 12 positions agree with TRBD1. Germline V gene data show CDR1 as MNHEY and CDR2 as SMNVEV (reference sequence). V dropped 5 bases and J dropped 5; count of bases not matched to a gene: 9. The CDR3 runs to 16 residues. The CDR3 bases are TGTGCCAGCAGTAGGGGACAGGGGGCTGGAAGTACTGAAGCTTTCTTT. Translated: CASSRGQGAGSTEAFF.

The chain uses TRBV7-6 and TRBJ2-7; 8 bases align to TRBD1. V was clipped by 0 bases and J by 4 bases; unmatched bases: 5. Looked up from germline, CDR1 is SGHVS and CDR2 is FNYEAQ. There are 15 residues in the CDR3. The CDR3 protein is CASSLAPGGPYEQYF. CDR3 DNA: TGTGCCAGCAGCTTAGCACCAGGGGGCCCTTACGAGCAGTACTTC.

The rearrangement links TRBV30 to TRBJ1-3, with TRBD1 matching over 7 bases. V was clipped by 4 bases and J by 0 bases; unmatched bases: 6. This CDR3 is 15 amino acids long. From germline, CDR1 is GTSNPN and CDR2 SVGIG (reference sequence). The CDR3 sequence is CAWKDRPDSGNTIYF. DNA of the CDR3: TGTGCCTGGAAGGACAGGCCTGACTCTGGAAACACCATATATTTT.

The gene calls are TRBV5-1 and TRBJ2-3; 9 bases fit TRBD2. Per the germline V gene, CDR1 is SGHRS and CDR2 is YFSETQ. The CDR3 consists of 15 residues. The J segment lost 6 bases and the V segment lost 5 bases, leaving 10 bases of the junction unmatched. CDR3 DNA sequence: TGCGCCAGCAGGACGGGACTAGCCGGGGGGGATACGCAGTATTTT. This sequence encodes CASRTGLAGGDTQYF.

Comments on this clone: As the CDR3 is not closed by the conserved phenylalanine or tryptophan, this likely results from a read error. No DNA is shown, since the ends of the CDR3 on it are uncertain; the CDR3 is the one TCRdb lists. The chain carries TRBV2 and TRBJ1-1; whether TRBD1, the table's D call, matches the DNA was not checked. Germline V gene lookup returns CDR1 SNHLY and CDR2 FYNNEI. The length of the CDR3 is 10 amino acids, counting both ends. CDR3 sequence reads: CASSTRDSSL.

V usage is TRBV20-1 and J usage is TRBJ2-7; weak D call: TRBD2 (5 bases). The length of the CDR3 is 11 residues. V lost 7 bases, J lost 7 bases, and 14 bases lay in between. Germline V gene sequence: CDR1 DFQATT, CDR2 SNEGSKA (reference sequence). The CDR3 protein is CSVLAGWEQYF. CDR3 in DNA: TGCAGTGTTCTAGCCGGATGGGAGCAGTACTTC.

The V and J genes are TRBV30 and TRBJ1-1; tentatively, D is TRBD1 (5 bases). This CDR3 is built from 13 residues. V was trimmed by 8 bases and J by 5 bases, leaving 18 bases between them. The germline gives CDR1 GTSNPN, CDR2 SVGIG (reference sequence). The CDR3 region is CAGAPGARTEAFF. The CDR3 DNA follows: TGTGCCGGCGCCCCTGGGGCTAGAACTGAAGCTTTCTTT.

The chain uses TRBV6-1 and TRBJ2-7, with 7 bases matching TRBD1. V lost 3 bases to trimming and J lost 6 bases; unmatched junction nucleotides: 11. From germline, CDR1 is MNHNS and CDR2 SASEGT. The CDR3 has 15 amino acids. Here the CDR3 reads CASSDNPPTGSEQYF. The CDR3 bases are TGTGCCAGCAGTGATAATCCGCCGACAGGGAGCGAGCAGTACTTC.

The V call is TRBV9, the J call TRBJ2-1; the D is unclear. Germline assignment: CDR1 SGDLS and CDR2 YYNGEE. CDR3 size: 16 residues. V was shortened by 0 bases and J by 0 bases, with 10 bases between the two germline ends. The CDR3 here is CASSVGARSSYNEQFF. The CDR3 bases are TGTGCCAGCAGCGTAGGCGCAAGAAGCTCCTACAATGAGCAGTTCTTC. The entire variable domain, with the rest obtained from reference TRBV9 and TRBJ2-1, is as follows: DSGVTQTPKHLITATGQRVTLRCSPRSGDLSVYWYQQSLDQGLQFLIQYYNGEERAKGNILERFSAQQFPDLHSELNLSSLELGDSALYFCASSVGARSSYNEQFFGPGTRLTVL.

The V and J genes are TRBV15 and TRBJ1-2; a possible D gene is TRBD1 (5 bases). V was shortened by 0 bases and J by 0 bases, with 14 bases between the two germline ends. The germline gives CDR1 LNHNV, CDR2 YYDKDF (reference sequence). This CDR3 spans 17 amino acids. As DNA, the CDR3 is TGTGCCACCAGCAGAGATCTCGGACACGGAGCTAACTATGGCTACACCTTC. Its translation is CATSRDLGHGANYGYTF.

The J gene is TRBJ1-2, the V gene TRBV28; D perhaps matches TRBD1 (5 bases). CDR3 length: 11 residues. Trimming removed 10 bases at V and 11 bases at J, with 17 bases between. The germline V gene has CDR1 MDHEN and CDR2 SYDVKM. The CDR3 coding sequence is TGTGCCACCATTACAGGAACGTCATACACCTTC. It yields the protein CATITGTSYTF.